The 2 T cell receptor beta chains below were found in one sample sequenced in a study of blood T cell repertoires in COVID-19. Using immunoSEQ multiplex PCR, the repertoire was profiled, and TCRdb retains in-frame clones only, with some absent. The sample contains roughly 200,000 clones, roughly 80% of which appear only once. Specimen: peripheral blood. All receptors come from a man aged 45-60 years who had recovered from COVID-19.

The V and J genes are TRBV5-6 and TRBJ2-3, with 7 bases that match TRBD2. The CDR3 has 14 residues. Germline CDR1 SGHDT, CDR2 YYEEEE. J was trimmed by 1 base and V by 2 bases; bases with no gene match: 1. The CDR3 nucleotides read TGTGCCAGCAGCTTTCGGGGGGGCACAGATACGCAGTATTTT. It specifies CASSFRGGTDTQYF.

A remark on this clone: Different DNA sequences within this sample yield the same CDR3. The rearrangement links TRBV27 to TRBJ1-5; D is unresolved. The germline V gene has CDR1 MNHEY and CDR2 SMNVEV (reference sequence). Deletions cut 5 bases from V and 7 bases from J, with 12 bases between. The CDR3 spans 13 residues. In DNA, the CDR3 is TGTGCCAGCAGTCTGGCGGGCGGGCAGCCCCAGCATTTT. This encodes CASSLAGGQPQHF.